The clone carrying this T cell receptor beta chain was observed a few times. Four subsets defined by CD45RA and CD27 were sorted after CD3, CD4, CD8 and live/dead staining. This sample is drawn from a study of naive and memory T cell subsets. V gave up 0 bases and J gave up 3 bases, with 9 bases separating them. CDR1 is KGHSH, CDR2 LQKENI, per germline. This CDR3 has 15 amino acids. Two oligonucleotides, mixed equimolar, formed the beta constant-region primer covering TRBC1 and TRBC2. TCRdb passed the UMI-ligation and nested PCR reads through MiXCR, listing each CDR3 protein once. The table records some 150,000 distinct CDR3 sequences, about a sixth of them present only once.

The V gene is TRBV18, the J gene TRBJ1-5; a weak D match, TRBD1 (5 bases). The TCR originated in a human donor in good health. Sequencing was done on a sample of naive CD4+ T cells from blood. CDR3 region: CASSPPGRDNQPQHF. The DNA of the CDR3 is TGTGCCAGCTCACCACCGGGACGGGACAATCAGCCCCAGCATTTT. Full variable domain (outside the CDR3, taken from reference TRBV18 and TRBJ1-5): NAGVMQNPRHLVRRRGQEARLRCSPMKGHSHVYWYRQLPEEGLKFMVYLQKENIIDESGMPKERFSAEFPKEGPSILRIQQVVRGDSAAYFCASSPPGRDNQPQHFGDGTRLSIL.